The 29 T cell receptor beta chains listed next were all sequenced from one sample in a study of Ad26.COV2.S vaccination and SARS-CoV-2 variants. The repertoire was sequenced with immunoSEQ multiplex PCR; TCRdb's copy has only in-frame clones and lacks some. Here the sample spans around 450,000 clones, 75% to 90% being singletons. Treatment: roughly 20 received Ad26.COV2.S at low or high dose, single or two shots; roughly 5 received placebo; per-sample allocation not given. Samples analyzed were those drawn on day 63 after the first vaccine or placebo injection. Sample: peripheral blood, taken in a trial of Ad26.COV2.S vaccine versus placebo. These receptor sequences come from a person aged 18 to 59 who received the Ad26.COV2.S COVID-19 vaccine or a placebo.

This chain joins TRBV19 and TRBJ1-1, with D perhaps TRBD1 (5 bases). The germline CDR1 and CDR2 sequences are LNHDA and SQIVND (reference sequence). The V gene lost 7 bases and the J gene lost 4 bases, with 19 bases spanning the gap. The length of the CDR3 is 15 residues. The CDR3 is CASTRTGGSLTEAFF. DNA for the CDR3: TGTGCCAGTACCCGAACCGGGGGGTCTCTCACTGAAGCTTTCTTT.

The genes are TRBV4-1 and TRBJ2-1, with D perhaps TRBD2 (7 bases). V lost 4 bases and J 4 bases, leaving 17 bases between the germline ends. The CDR3 contains 16 residues. CDR1 is MGHRA, CDR2 YSYEKL, per germline. In DNA, the CDR3 is TGCGCCAGCAGCCCGCGGGGGCAGGGGATATACAATGAGCAGTTCTTC. Its translation: CASSPRGQGIYNEQFF.

V usage is TRBV19 and J usage is TRBJ1-5; TRBD1 agrees at 10 bases. This CDR3 is 13 amino acids long. Germline CDR1 LNHDA, CDR2 SQIVND (reference sequence). The V gene end was trimmed by 8 bases and the J gene end by 6 bases; junction bases not matched to a gene: 4. This CDR3 is CASDDRGLQPQHF. The CDR3, as DNA: TGTGCCAGTGATGACAGGGGGCTTCAGCCCCAGCATTTT.

The chain couples TRBV6-5 to TRBJ2-1, with 13 bases matching TRBD2. J lost 8 bases, V lost 2 bases, and 6 bases had no gene match. Germline V CDR1 and CDR2: MNHEY, SVGAGI. This CDR3 has 16 residues. The CDR3 coding sequence is TGTGCCAGCAGTTACAGTAGACTAGCGGGAGGCGATGAGCAGTTCTTC. Residues: CASSYSRLAGGDEQFF.

This clone was recorded only once. The rearrangement links TRBV19 to TRBJ1-5; a weak D match, TRBD1 (5 bases). The ends were cut back, 6 bases at V and 1 base at J, with 10 bases in the middle. Germline values: CDR1 LNHDA, CDR2 SQIVND (reference sequence). CDR3 size: 14 residues. CDR3 region: CASRLRGSNQPQHF. The CDR3, as DNA: TGTGCCAGTAGGCTAAGGGGAAGCAATCAGCCCCAGCATTTT.

The genes are TRBV7-9 and TRBJ1-1; TRBD1 aligns across 10 bases. The CDR3 totals 14 residues. Germline V gives CDR1 SEHNR, CDR2 FQNEAQ (reference sequence). The trim removed 8 bases at V and 5 bases at J, leaving 8 bases unmatched. CDR3 sequence: CASSEGQGDTEAFF. CDR3 sequence (DNA): TGTGCCAGCTCAGAAGGACAGGGGGATACTGAAGCTTTCTTT.

J is TRBJ2-1 and V is TRBV2, with 7 bases identical to TRBD2. The V gene end was trimmed by 6 bases and the J gene end by 10 bases; junction bases not matched to a gene: 3. CDR1 is SNHLY and CDR2 is FYNNEI in the germline V gene. The CDR3 runs 11 residues. CDR3: CASSGGWEQFF. The CDR3 coding sequence is TGTGCCAGCAGCGGGGGGTGGGAGCAGTTCTTC.

The chain joins TRBV4-2 to TRBJ1-4; tentatively, D is TRBD1 (5 bases). CDR1 and CDR2 (germline): LGHNA, YNFKEQ. V was pared by 1 base and J by 4 bases, with 10 bases between. The CDR3 is 15 residues long. The DNA for the CDR3 is TGTGCCAGCAGCCAAGTCGGAGGGGTTAATGAAAAACTGTTTTTT. Its translation is CASSQVGGVNEKLFF.

The chain links TRBV7-2 to TRBJ1-5; D is perhaps TRBD1 (6 bases). The ends were cut back, 4 bases at V and 6 bases at J, with 13 bases in the middle. The CDR3 totals 14 residues. The germline V gene encodes CDR1 SGHTA and CDR2 FQGNSA. The CDR3 protein is CASSSTTGFQPQHF. CDR3 nucleotide sequence: TGTGCCAGCAGCTCCACAACAGGGTTTCAGCCCCAGCATTTT.

The gene calls are TRBV7-2 and TRBJ2-7; TRBD2 might be the D (6 bases). V gave up 4 bases and J gave up 4 bases, with 17 bases separating them. The CDR3 consists of 15 residues. Germline values: CDR1 SGHTA, CDR2 FQGNSA. The DNA for the CDR3 is TGTGCCAGCAGCTCCGCGTACAATCGGGAGTACGAGCAGTACGTC. It translates to CASSSAYNREYEQYV.

V gene TRBV9 combines with J gene TRBJ2-7, with D tentatively TRBD2 (6 bases). Germline V gene data show CDR1 as SGDLS and CDR2 as YYNGEE. The CDR3 runs 14 residues. Trimming cost V 1 base and J 6 bases, with 14 bases left between them. This CDR3 is CASSVSGGAGEQYF. Here the CDR3 DNA reads TGTGCCAGCAGCGTATCTGGAGGGGCGGGCGAGCAGTACTTC.

CDR3 coding DNA: TGTGCCACCAGCAGAGACCTGGGGGACACTGAAGCTTTCTTT. Translated: CATSRDLGDTEAFF. V and J are TRBV15 and TRBJ1-1; D perhaps matches TRBD1 (5 bases). The length of the CDR3 is 14 residues. CDR1 is LNHNV and CDR2 is YYDKDF in the germline V gene (reference sequence). V was pared by 0 bases and J by 3 bases, with 8 bases between.

The sample holds one count of this clone. The genes are TRBV29-1 and TRBJ1-1; a possible D gene is TRBD1 (5 bases). Looked up from germline, CDR1 is SQVTM and CDR2 is ANQGSEA. V lost 4 bases and J 1 base, leaving 7 bases between the germline ends. The length of the CDR3 is 12 residues. This CDR3 reads CSVAGQNTEAFF. Written as DNA, the CDR3 is TGCAGCGTTGCTGGACAGAACACTGAAGCTTTCTTT.

The genes are TRBV7-2 and TRBJ2-4; weak D call: TRBD1 (5 bases). This CDR3 has 18 amino acids. Germline CDR1 reads SGHTA; CDR2 reads FQGNSA. Trimming pared 4 bases from V and 0 bases from J, leaving 19 bases between. The CDR3 protein is CASSSYSGAALAKNIQYF. The DNA of the CDR3 is TGTGCCAGCAGCTCTTATTCTGGGGCAGCACTAGCCAAAAACATTCAGTACTTC.

Comments on this clone: At the DNA level, this CDR3 is encoded by other sequences in the same sample as well. The rearrangement uses TRBV5-4 and TRBJ2-1; no definite D call. V was shortened by 0 bases and J by 7 bases, with 5 bases between the two germline ends. This CDR3 spans 12 amino acids. Germline CDR1 is SGHNT and CDR2 is YYREEE (reference sequence). In DNA form, the CDR3 reads TGTGCCAGCAGCTTGGACAGTAATGAGCAGTTCTTC. It specifies CASSLDSNEQFF.

This sequence joins TRBV19 and TRBJ2-1; D ambiguous. The CDR3 runs 14 residues. Between the trimmed V and J ends, which lost 1 base and 2 bases, there was a span of 6 bases. Germline CDR1 reads LNHDA; CDR2 reads SQIVND (reference sequence). The CDR3 region has the DNA TGTGCCAGTAGTATAGTCGGAGCCTACAATGAGCAGTTCTTC. It encodes CASSIVGAYNEQFF.

CDR3 nucleotide sequence: TGTGCCAGCTCACTAGAAGGACAGGGGCCTAATGAAAAACTGTTTTTT. Encoded protein: CASSLEGQGPNEKLFF. The chain recombines TRBV18 with TRBJ1-4; TRBD1 agrees at 9 bases. This CDR3 spans 16 amino acids. V trimming: 4 bases; J trimming: 3 bases; junction bases outside the gene matches: 6. Germline CDR1 is KGHSH and CDR2 is LQKENI. Using reference TRBV18 and TRBJ1-4 for the parts outside the CDR3, the full variable domain is NAGVMQNPRHLVRRRGQEARLRCSPMKGHSHVYWYRQLPEEGLKFMVYLQKENIIDESGMPKERFSAEFPKEGPSILRIQQVVRGDSAAYFCASSLEGQGPNEKLFFGSGTQLSVL.

The chain is built from TRBV28 and TRBJ1-1; 7 bases map to TRBD1. Unmatched junction bases numbered 13, after V lost 6 bases and J lost 6 bases. Germline V gene lookup returns CDR1 MDHEN and CDR2 SYDVKM. The CDR3 extends over 15 amino acids. As DNA, the CDR3 is TGTGCCAGCAGCTTTCTGACTGGGACAGTGCCTGAAGCTTTCTTT. As protein: CASSFLTGTVPEAFF.

The chain has TRBV4-3 and TRBJ2-1; no clear D. The V gene lost 0 bases and the J gene lost 0 bases, with 6 bases spanning the gap. The CDR3 has 15 residues. CDR1 and CDR2 from the germline V gene are LGHNA and YSLEER. The CDR3 here is CASSQDQSSYNEQFF. CDR3 DNA sequence: TGCGCCAGCAGCCAAGATCAGAGCTCCTACAATGAGCAGTTCTTC.

The chain employs TRBV7-8 and TRBJ2-3; 9 bases agree with TRBD2. Germline assignment: CDR1 SGHVS and CDR2 FQNEAQ. The junction had 4 bases not matched to a gene; V was cut back by 5 bases and J by 10 bases. This CDR3 spans 12 amino acids. The CDR3 here is CASSPQREAQYF. CDR3 nucleotides: TGTGCCAGCAGCCCGCAGCGGGAGGCGCAGTATTTT.

This chain links TRBV6-2 or TRBV6-3 with TRBJ1-1; 8 bases line up with TRBD1. V was clipped by 6 bases and J by 1 base; unmatched bases: 10. From germline, CDR1 is MNHEY and CDR2 SVGEGT. This CDR3 contains 16 residues. Here the CDR3 reads CASSLGQGVRNTEAFF. In DNA, the CDR3 is TGTGCCAGCAGCCTCGGACAGGGAGTAAGGAACACTGAAGCTTTCTTT.

The J gene is TRBJ2-7, the V gene TRBV5-1, with TRBD2 matching 7 bases. Per germline, CDR1 SGHRS and CDR2 YFSETQ. V shed 4 bases and J 5 bases; nucleotides not matched to a gene: 6. This CDR3 comprises 13 residues. CDR3 DNA: TGCGCCAGCAGCATCGGACTAGGAAACGAGCAGTACGTC. Translating it yields CASSIGLGNEQYV.

This clone showed up just once. The V call is TRBV5-4, the J call TRBJ1-1, with 8 bases that match TRBD1. The ends lost 4 bases at V and 3 bases at J; junction bases unmatched: 5. In germline, CDR1 is SGHNT, CDR2 YYREEE (reference sequence). CDR3 length: 14 amino acids. In nucleotides, the CDR3 is TGTGCCAGCAGCCCAGGGGGCAGAGACACTGAAGCTTTCTTT. Translated, it gives CASSPGGRDTEAFF.

V usage is TRBV7-3 and J usage is TRBJ2-2; no clear D gene. Germline CDR1 and CDR2: SGHTA and FQGTGA. V was pared by 3 bases and J by 6 bases, with 11 bases between. CDR3 length: 14 amino acids. DNA for the CDR3: TGTGCCAGCAGCTTCCCTACGTCCCCCGGGGAGCTGTTTTTT. Its protein product is CASSFPTSPGELFF.

This chain uses TRBV2 with TRBJ2-7; TRBD1 agrees at 7 bases. The CDR3 spans 17 residues. Germline assignment: CDR1 SNHLY and CDR2 FYNNEI. V gave up 3 bases and J gave up 0 bases; unmatched junction bases: 11. CDR3 residues: CASSDGQGDGDSYEQYF. The CDR3 DNA reads TGTGCCAGCAGTGACGGCCAGGGGGACGGCGACTCCTACGAGCAGTACTTC.

The V call is TRBV28, the J call TRBJ1-2, with a possible D match to TRBD1 (5 bases). Trimming took off 5 bases at V and 4 bases at J, with 14 bases between the two ends. The CDR3 contains 14 residues. Germline V gene sequence: CDR1 MDHEN, CDR2 SYDVKM. This chain's CDR3 is CASSPPAGGYGYTF. As DNA, the CDR3 is TGTGCCAGCAGTCCCCCTGCGGGGGGCTATGGCTACACCTTC.

The V gene is TRBV2, the J gene TRBJ1-5; TRBD1 is a possible D gene (6 bases). The CDR3 totals 14 residues. The V gene lost 7 bases and the J gene lost 0 bases, with 10 bases spanning the gap. Germline CDR1 is SNHLY and CDR2 is FYNNEI. CDR3 loop: CASKGQNSNQPQHF. CDR3 sequence (DNA): TGTGCCAGCAAAGGACAGAATAGCAATCAGCCCCAGCATTTT.

The chain carries TRBV9 and TRBJ1-1; D not certain. In germline, CDR1 is SGDLS, CDR2 YYNGEE. Trimming took off 0 bases at V and 3 bases at J, with 9 bases between the two ends. CDR3 length: 14 amino acids. In DNA, the CDR3 is TGTGCCAGCAGCGTAGGGGCAAGGGACACTGAAGCTTTCTTT. Its translation: CASSVGARDTEAFF.

CDR3 nucleotide sequence: TGTGCCAGCAGCCGGCGACAGATCTTTTCACCCCTCCACTTT. The encoded protein is CASSRRQIFSPLHF. V and J are TRBV28 and TRBJ1-6; D might be TRBD1 (5 bases). CDR3 size: 14 residues. Germline assignment: CDR1 MDHEN and CDR2 SYDVKM. Trimming stripped 6 bases from V and 9 bases from J, with 15 bases between. Together with reference TRBV28 and TRBJ1-6, the CDR3 gives the full variable domain: DVKVTQSSRYLVKRTGEKVFLECVQDMDHENMFWYRQDPGLGLRLIYFSYDVKMKEKGDIPEGYSVSREKKERFSLILESASTNQTSMYLCASSRRQIFSPLHFGNGTRLTVT.